The 5 T cell receptor beta chains below were found in one sample sequenced in a study of T cells after yellow fever vaccination. TCRdb re-called the 5' RACE reads with MiXCR, one entry per CDR3 protein. There are some 350,000 distinct CDR3 sequences in the sample; around 10% occur only once, and 18% lies in the top ten. The material was PBMCs, obtained on the day of the first yellow fever vaccination. Every receptor here comes from a man between 18 and 29 years old who received the YFV17D yellow fever vaccine.

The rearrangement links TRBV11-2 to TRBJ2-1, with 7 bases fitting TRBD2. V dropped 0 bases and J dropped 2; count of bases not matched to a gene: 7. The CDR3 contains 17 residues. Per germline, CDR1 SGHAT and CDR2 FQNNGV. The CDR3 DNA follows: TGTGCCAGCAGCTTAGATTTAACGGGGGGTCCCTACAATGAGCAGTTCTTC. Its translation is CASSLDLTGGPYNEQFF.

The rearrangement joins TRBV5-5 to TRBJ2-7; possible D gene TRBD1, 6 bases. Trimming removed 3 bases at V and 3 bases at J, with 13 bases between. The CDR3 sequence is 14 residues long. Germline CDR1 reads SGHKS; CDR2 reads YYEKEE (reference sequence). CDR3 region: CASSSGQSFYEQYF. CDR3 coding DNA: TGTGCCAGCAGCTCCGGACAGTCCTTCTACGAGCAGTACTTC.

This rearrangement joins TRBV19 to TRBJ2-3; TRBD2 matches at 8 bases. V was pared by 4 bases and J by 3 bases, with 12 bases of the junction left unmatched. CDR3 length equals 17 residues. Germline V gene lookup returns CDR1 LNHDA and CDR2 SQIVND (reference sequence). CDR3 sequence (DNA): TGTGCCAGTAGTACTCCTGGGTCGGGGGGGCCGACAGATACGCAGTATTTT. Its protein is CASSTPGSGGPTDTQYF.

This clonotype was found many times. The chain has TRBV4-3 and TRBJ2-1; maybe TRBD2 (6 bases). Trimming shortened V by 1 base and J by 0 bases, and 10 bases separated the two germline ends. This CDR3 comprises 16 residues. Germline values: CDR1 LGHNA, CDR2 YSLEER. CDR3 region: CASSQGPGGSYNEQFF. CDR3 DNA sequence: TGCGCCAGCAGCCAAGGTCCCGGGGGCTCCTACAATGAGCAGTTCTTC.

This clonotype was seen a handful of times. This chain links TRBV5-1 with TRBJ1-1; D gene uncertain. This CDR3 has 17 residues. Per the germline V gene, CDR1 is SGHRS and CDR2 is YFSETQ. Trimming left V 0 bases short and J 4 bases short, with 19 bases between. CDR3 coding DNA: TGCGCCAGCAGCTTGGGATTCGACGACCCGAGGGCCACTGAAGCTTTCTTT. This encodes CASSLGFDDPRATEAFF. Using reference TRBV5-1 and TRBJ1-1 for the parts outside the CDR3, the full variable domain is KAGVTQTPRYLIKTRGQQVTLSCSPISGHRSVSWYQQTPGQGLQFLFEYFSETQRNKGNFPGRFSGRQFSNSRSEMNVSTLELGDSALYLCASSLGFDDPRATEAFFGQGTRLTVV.